This TCR beta chain was sequenced for a study of OX40 agonist ivuxolimab in advanced cancers. Study-wide background: Among those enrolled, mean age was about 63 years (range roughly 20 to 80) and approximately 80% were male.

Collection of blood occurred at baseline, at cycle 4 day 1, and at cycle 7 day 1. Overall study findings and caveats: Both CD4+ and CD8+ T cell populations in blood had undergone clonal expansion by week 6 at 0.1 to 3.0 mg/kg. The average count of expanded clones was higher among CD8+ T cells than among CD4+.

Germline values: CDR1 SGHRS, CDR2 YFSETQ. Trimming took off 7 bases at V and 4 bases at J, with 20 bases between the two ends. The CDR3 loop spans 16 amino acids. Sequencing was performed with immunoSEQ multiplex PCR; in TCRdb, only in-frame clones are kept and a portion is missing. The profile shows 50,000 or so clones, 86% of them singletons. This clone was seen just once. The antigen remains undetermined. This clonotype was sampled from an adult with an advanced solid tumor such as melanoma, head and neck, liver or kidney cancer. Sequencing used CD4+ or CD8+ T cells sorted from blood, obtained in a trial of the OX40 agonist ivuxolimab. The gene calls are TRBV5-1 and TRBJ1-4; possibly TRBD1 for D (5 bases). The CDR3 reads CASSLGGAGLNEKLFF. In DNA form, the CDR3 reads TGCGCCAGCTCCCTGGGAGGGGCAGGCCTTAATGAAAAACTGTTTTTT.